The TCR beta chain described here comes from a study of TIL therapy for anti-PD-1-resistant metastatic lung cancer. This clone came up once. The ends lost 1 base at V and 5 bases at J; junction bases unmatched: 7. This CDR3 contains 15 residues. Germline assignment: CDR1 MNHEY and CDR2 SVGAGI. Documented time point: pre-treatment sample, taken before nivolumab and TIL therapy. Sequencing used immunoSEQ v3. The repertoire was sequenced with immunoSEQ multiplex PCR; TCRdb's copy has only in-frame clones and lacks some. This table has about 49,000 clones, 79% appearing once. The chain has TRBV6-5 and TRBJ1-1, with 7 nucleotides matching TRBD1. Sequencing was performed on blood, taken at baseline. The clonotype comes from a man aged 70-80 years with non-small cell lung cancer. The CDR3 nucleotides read TGTGCCAGCAGTTACTTCCAGGGGGTTCGGACTGAAGCTTTCTTT. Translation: CASSYFQGVRTEAFF.